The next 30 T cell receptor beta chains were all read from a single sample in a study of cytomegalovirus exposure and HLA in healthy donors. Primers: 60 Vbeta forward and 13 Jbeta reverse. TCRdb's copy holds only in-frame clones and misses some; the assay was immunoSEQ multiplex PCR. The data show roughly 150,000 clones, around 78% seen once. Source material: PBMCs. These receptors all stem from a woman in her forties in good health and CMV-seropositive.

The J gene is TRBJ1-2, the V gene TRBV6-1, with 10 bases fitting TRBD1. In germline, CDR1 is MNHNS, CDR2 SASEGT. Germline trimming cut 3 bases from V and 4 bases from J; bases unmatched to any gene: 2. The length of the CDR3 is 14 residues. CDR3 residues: CASSETGGGYGYTF. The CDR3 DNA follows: TGTGCCAGCAGTGAGACAGGGGGCGGCTATGGCTACACCTTC.

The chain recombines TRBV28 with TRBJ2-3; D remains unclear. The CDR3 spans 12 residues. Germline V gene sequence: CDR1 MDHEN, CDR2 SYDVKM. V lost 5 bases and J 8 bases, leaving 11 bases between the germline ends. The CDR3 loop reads CASSRTSPTQYF. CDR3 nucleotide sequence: TGTGCCAGCAGTCGAACATCCCCTACGCAGTATTTT.

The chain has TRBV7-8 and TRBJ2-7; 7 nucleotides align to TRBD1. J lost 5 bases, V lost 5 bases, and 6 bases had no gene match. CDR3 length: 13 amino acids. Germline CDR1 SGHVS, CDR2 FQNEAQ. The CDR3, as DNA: TGTGCCAGCAGCCGACAGGGCATCAACGAGCAGTACTTC. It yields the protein CASSRQGINEQYF.

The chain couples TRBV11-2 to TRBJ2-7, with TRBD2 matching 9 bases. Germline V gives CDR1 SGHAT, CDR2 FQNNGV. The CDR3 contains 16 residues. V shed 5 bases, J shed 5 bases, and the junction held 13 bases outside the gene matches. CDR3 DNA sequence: TGTGCCAGCAGCGCCCGTGAAGCGGGGGGACTTAACGAGCAGTACTTC. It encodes CASSAREAGGLNEQYF.

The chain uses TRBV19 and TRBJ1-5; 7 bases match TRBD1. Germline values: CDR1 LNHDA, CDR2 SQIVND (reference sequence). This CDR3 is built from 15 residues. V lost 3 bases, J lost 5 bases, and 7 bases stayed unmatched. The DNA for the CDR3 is TGTGCCAGTAGTATCAAGTCAGGGGGTGATCAGCCCCAGCATTTT. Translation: CASSIKSGGDQPQHF.

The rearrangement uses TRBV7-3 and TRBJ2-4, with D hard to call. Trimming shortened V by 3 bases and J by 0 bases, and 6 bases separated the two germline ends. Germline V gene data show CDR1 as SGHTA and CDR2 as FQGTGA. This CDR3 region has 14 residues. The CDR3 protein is CASSFLVAKNIQYF. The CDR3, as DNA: TGTGCCAGCAGCTTCCTTGTAGCCAAAAACATTCAGTACTTC. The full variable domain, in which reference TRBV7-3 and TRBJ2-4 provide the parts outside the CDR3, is GAGVSQTPSNKVTEKGKYVELRCDPISGHTALYWYRQSLGQGPEFLIYFQGTGAADDSGLPNDRFFAVRPEGSVSTLKIQRTERGDSAVYLCASSFLVAKNIQYFGAGTRLSVL.

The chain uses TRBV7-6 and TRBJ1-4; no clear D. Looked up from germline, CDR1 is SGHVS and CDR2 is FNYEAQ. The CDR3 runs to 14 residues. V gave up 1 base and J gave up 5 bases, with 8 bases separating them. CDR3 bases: TGTGCCAGCAGCTTAGTCTTCGGGAATGAAAAACTGTTTTTT. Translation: CASSLVFGNEKLFF.

The CDR3 here is CATSLIAGDAETQYF. The DNA of the CDR3 is TGTGCCACCAGCCTCATAGCGGGGGACGCCGAGACCCAGTACTTC. This chain joins TRBV15 and TRBJ2-5; 9 bases match TRBD2. The junction had 9 bases not matched to a gene; V was cut back by 5 bases and J by 5 bases. This CDR3 is built from 15 residues. Germline assignment: CDR1 LNHNV and CDR2 YYDKDF (reference sequence).

The CDR3 protein is CSVEDLGGATQYF. The CDR3 DNA reads as TGCAGCGTTGAGGACCTTGGGGGGGCTACCCAGTACTTC. The chain employs TRBV29-1 and TRBJ2-5, with D perhaps matching TRBD2 (7 bases). In germline, CDR1 is SQVTM, CDR2 ANQGSEA. The CDR3 runs to 13 residues. Trimming took off 3 bases at V and 8 bases at J, with 16 bases between the two ends.

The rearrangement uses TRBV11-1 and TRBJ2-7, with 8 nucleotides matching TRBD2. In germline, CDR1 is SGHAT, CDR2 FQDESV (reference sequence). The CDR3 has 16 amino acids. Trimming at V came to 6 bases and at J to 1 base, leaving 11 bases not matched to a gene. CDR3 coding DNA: TGTGCCAGCAGTCTCACCGGGACTAGTAAGTCCTACGAGCAGTACTTC. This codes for CASSLTGTSKSYEQYF. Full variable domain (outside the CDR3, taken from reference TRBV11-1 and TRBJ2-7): EAEVAQSPRYKITEKSQAVAFWCDPISGHATLYWYRQILGQGPELLVQFQDESVVDDSQLPKDRFSAERLKGVDSTLKIQPAELGDSAMYLCASSLTGTSKSYEQYFGPGTRLTVT.

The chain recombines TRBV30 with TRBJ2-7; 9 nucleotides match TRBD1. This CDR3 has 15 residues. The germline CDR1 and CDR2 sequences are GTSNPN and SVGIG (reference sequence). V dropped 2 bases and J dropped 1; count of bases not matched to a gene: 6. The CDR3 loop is CAWSSYDRGSYEQYF. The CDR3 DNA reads TGTGCCTGGAGTTCCTACGACAGGGGGTCCTACGAGCAGTACTTC.

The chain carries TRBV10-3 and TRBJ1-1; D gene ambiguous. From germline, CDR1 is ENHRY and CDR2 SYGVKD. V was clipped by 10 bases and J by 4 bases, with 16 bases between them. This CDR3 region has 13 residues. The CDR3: CATAGGRATEAFF. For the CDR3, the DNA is TGTGCCACCGCCGGTGGGCGAGCCACTGAAGCTTTCTTT.

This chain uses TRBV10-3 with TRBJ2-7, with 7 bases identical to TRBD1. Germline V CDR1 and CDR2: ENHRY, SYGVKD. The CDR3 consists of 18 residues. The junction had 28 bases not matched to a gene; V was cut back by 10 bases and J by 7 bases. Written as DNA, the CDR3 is TGTGCCACCTATGAGCCATTTTGGACAGGCGAGGCCCTCGGGGAGCAGTACTTC. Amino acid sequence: CATYEPFWTGEALGEQYF.

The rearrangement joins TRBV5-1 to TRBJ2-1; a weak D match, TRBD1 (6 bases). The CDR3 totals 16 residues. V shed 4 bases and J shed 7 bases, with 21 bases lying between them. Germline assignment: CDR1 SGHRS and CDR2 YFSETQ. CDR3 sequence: CASSVLDSRTLNEQFF. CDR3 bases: TGCGCCAGCAGCGTACTGGACAGTCGGACCCTTAATGAGCAGTTCTTC.

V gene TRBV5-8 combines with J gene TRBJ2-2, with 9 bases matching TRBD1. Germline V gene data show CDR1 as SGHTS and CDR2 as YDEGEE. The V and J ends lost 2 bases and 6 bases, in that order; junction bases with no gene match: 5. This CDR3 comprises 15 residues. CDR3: CASSFTRDRAGELFF. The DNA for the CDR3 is TGTGCCAGCAGCTTTACTCGGGACAGGGCCGGGGAGCTGTTTTTT.

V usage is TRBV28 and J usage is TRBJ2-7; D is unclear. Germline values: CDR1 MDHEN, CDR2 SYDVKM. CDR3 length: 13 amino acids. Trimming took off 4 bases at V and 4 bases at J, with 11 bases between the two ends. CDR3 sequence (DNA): TGTGCCAGCAGTTCCCCAAATCAATACGAGCAGTACTTC. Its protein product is CASSSPNQYEQYF.

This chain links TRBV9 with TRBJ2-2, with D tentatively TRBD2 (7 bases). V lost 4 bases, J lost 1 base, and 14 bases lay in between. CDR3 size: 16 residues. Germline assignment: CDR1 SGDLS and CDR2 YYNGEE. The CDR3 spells CASSWMGGLNTGELFF. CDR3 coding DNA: TGTGCCAGCAGCTGGATGGGGGGGCTGAACACCGGGGAGCTGTTTTTT.

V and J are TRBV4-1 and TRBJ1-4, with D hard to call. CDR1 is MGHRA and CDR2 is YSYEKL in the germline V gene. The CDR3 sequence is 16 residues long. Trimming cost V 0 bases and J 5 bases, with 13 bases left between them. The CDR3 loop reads CASSQDHTVLNEKLFF. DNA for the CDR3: TGCGCCAGCAGCCAAGATCATACAGTCCTAAATGAAAAACTGTTTTTT.

The CDR3 nucleotides read TGTGCCAGCAGCCGGAGTTCCCTCTACGAGCAGTACTTC. Protein sequence: CASSRSSLYEQYF. The chain has TRBV7-2 and TRBJ2-7; D uncertain. Trimming took off 5 bases at V and 3 bases at J, with 11 bases between the two ends. Germline values: CDR1 SGHTA, CDR2 FQGNSA. The CDR3 loop spans 13 amino acids. Variable domain in full (rest from reference TRBV7-2 and TRBJ2-7): GAGVSQSPSNKVTEKGKDVELRCDPISGHTALYWYRQSLGQGLEFLIYFQGNSAPDKSGLPSDRFSAERTGGSVSTLTIQRTQQEDSAVYLCASSRSSLYEQYFGPGTRLTVT.

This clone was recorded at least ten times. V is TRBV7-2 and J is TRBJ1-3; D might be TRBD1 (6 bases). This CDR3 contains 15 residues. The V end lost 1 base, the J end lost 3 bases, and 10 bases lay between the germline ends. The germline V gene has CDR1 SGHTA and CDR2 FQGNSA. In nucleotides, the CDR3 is TGTGCCAGCAGCTTAGTGACAGGAGGTGGAAACACCATATATTTT. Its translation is CASSLVTGGGNTIYF.

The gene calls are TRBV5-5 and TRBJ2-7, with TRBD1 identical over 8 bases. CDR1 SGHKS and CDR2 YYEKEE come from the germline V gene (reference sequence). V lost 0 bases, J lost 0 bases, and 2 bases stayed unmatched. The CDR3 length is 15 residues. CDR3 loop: CASSLGTGGSYEQYF. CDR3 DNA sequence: TGTGCCAGCAGCTTGGGTACAGGGGGCTCCTACGAGCAGTACTTC. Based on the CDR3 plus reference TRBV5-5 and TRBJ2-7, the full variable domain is DAGVTQSPTHLIKTRGQQVTLRCSPISGHKSVSWYQQVLGQGPQFIFQYYEKEERGRGNFPDRFSARQFPNYSSELNVNALLLGDSALYLCASSLGTGGSYEQYFGPGTRLTVT.

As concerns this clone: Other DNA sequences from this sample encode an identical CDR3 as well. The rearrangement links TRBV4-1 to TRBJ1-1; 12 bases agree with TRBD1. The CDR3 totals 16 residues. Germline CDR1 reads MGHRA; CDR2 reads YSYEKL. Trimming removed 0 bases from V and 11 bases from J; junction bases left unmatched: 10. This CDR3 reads CASSQEGTGGIGDAFF. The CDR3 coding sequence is TGCGCCAGCAGCCAAGAAGGGACAGGGGGCATTGGGGACGCTTTCTTT.

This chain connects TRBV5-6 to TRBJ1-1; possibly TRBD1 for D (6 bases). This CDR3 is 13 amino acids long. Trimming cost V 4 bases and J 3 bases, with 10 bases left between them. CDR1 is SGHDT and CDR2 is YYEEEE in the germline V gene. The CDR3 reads CASSPRTDTEAFF. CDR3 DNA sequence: TGTGCCAGCAGCCCCCGGACAGACACTGAAGCTTTCTTT.

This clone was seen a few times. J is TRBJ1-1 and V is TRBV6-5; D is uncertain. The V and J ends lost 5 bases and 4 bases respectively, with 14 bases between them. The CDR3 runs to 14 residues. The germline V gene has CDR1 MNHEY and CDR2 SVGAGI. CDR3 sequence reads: CASSPNQAVTEAFF. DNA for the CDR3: TGTGCCAGCAGTCCTAACCAAGCCGTCACTGAAGCTTTCTTT.

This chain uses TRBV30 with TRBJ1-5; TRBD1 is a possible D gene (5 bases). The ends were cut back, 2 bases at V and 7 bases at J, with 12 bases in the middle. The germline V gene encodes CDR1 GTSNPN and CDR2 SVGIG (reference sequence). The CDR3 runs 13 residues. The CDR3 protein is CAWSSSGPQPQHF. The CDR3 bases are TGTGCCTGGAGTTCGTCAGGGCCGCAGCCCCAGCATTTT.

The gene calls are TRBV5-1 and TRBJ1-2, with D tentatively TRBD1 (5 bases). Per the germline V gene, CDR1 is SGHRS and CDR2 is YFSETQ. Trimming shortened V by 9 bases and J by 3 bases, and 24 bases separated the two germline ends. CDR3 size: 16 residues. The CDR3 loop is CATRMGGKVVDYGYTF. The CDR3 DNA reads TGCGCCACCAGGATGGGGGGAAAGGTGGTGGACTATGGCTACACCTTC.

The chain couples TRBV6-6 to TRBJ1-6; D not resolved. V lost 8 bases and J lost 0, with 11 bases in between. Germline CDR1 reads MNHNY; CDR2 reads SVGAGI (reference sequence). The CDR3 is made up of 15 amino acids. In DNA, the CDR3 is TGTGCCAGCCGCGGAGGAAGCTCCTATAATTCACCCCTCCACTTT. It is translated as CASRGGSSYNSPLHF.

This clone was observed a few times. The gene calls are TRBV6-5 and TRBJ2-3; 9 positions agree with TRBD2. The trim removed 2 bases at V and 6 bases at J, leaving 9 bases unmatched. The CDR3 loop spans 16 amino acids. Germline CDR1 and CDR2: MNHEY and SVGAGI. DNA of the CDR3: TGTGCCAGCAGTTACAGCGGGGGGTTCGGTCCGGATACGCAGTATTTT. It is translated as CASSYSGGFGPDTQYF.

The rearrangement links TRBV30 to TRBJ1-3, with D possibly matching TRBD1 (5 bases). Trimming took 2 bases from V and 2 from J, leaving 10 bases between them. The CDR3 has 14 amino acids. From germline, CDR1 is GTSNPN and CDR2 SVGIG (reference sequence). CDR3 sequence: CAWSPGTTGNTIYF. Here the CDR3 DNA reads TGTGCCTGGAGTCCTGGGACTACTGGAAACACCATATATTTT.

For the CDR3, the DNA is TGCAGCGCCGAGGGGGCAGATACGCAGTATTTT. This codes for CSAEGADTQYF. The rearrangement joins TRBV29-1 to TRBJ2-3, with D perhaps matching TRBD1 (6 bases). The CDR3 loop spans 11 amino acids. V gave up 7 bases and J gave up 4 bases, with 9 bases separating them. Germline values: CDR1 SQVTM, CDR2 ANQGSEA.